Listed here are 21 T cell receptor beta chains from one sample, sequenced in a study of neurological immune-mediated disorders. Time point specified: longitudinal time-point 1 (baseline). MiXCR, run by TCRdb on the 5' RACE reads, gives a single entry per CDR3 protein. Of tens of thousands of distinct CDR3 sequences detected, about 10% appear once; the ten largest clones hold approximately 7%. The sequencing sample was made of PBMCs. The receptors come from a male donor with HTLV-1-associated myelopathy (HAM/TSP).

With regard to this clonotype: A clone one base away is much larger, so this may be a read error. The chain links TRBV29-1 to TRBJ2-3, with TRBD1 matching 7 bases. The germline V gene has CDR1 SQVTM and CDR2 ANQGSEA. Losses at the gene ends were 8 bases for V and 7 bases for J; bases not matched to a gene: 12. This CDR3 is 13 amino acids long. CDR3 sequence: CSLRRDSEYTQYF. CDR3 nucleotide sequence: TGCAGCCTAAGACGGGACAGCGAGTATACGCAGTATTTT.

This clonotype was picked up many times. This chain connects TRBV7-2 to TRBJ2-6, with D possibly TRBD1 on 5 matching bases. V dropped 2 bases and J dropped 2 bases, with 10 bases sitting between them. This CDR3 contains 16 residues. Germline lookup yields CDR1 SGHTA and CDR2 FQGNSA. The CDR3 nucleotides read TGTGCCAGCAGCTTATATCAGGGCGCTGGGGCCAACGTCCTGACTTTC. Protein product: CASSLYQGAGANVLTF.

The table lists this clonotype with many counts. The chain has TRBV19 and TRBJ1-6; TRBD1 aligns across 9 bases. J gave up 5 bases and V 5 bases, and 4 bases lay outside the gene matches. The CDR3 has 15 amino acids. From germline, CDR1 is LNHDA and CDR2 SQIVND (reference sequence). The DNA of the CDR3 is TGTGCCAGTAGTGCGACAGGGGGAGATAATTCACCCCTCCACTTT. Encoded protein: CASSATGGDNSPLHF. Variable domain in full (rest from reference TRBV19 and TRBJ1-6): DGGITQSPKYLFRKEGQNVTLSCEQNLNHDAMYWYRQDPGQGLRLIYYSQIVNDFQKGDIAEGYSVSREKKESFPLTVTSAQKNPTAFYLCASSATGGDNSPLHFGNGTRLTVT.

This clonotype was seen repeatedly, ten times or more. The gene calls are TRBV7-2 and TRBJ1-4; D gene uncertain. The V end was cut by 6 bases, the J end by 5 bases, with 13 bases between. The CDR3 runs 14 residues. Germline CDR1 SGHTA, CDR2 FQGNSA. The CDR3: CASRPDAINEKLFF. As DNA, the CDR3 is TGTGCCAGCAGACCCGACGCTATAAATGAAAAACTGTTTTTT.

In its sample, this clonotype was seen many times. This chain joins TRBV11-2 and TRBJ2-5; D gene unclear. Looked up from germline, CDR1 is SGHAT and CDR2 is FQNNGV. V lost 2 bases and J lost 5, with 9 bases in between. The CDR3 loop spans 13 amino acids. In DNA, the CDR3 is TGTGCCAGCAGCTTAAGTGTCGGCGAGACCCAGTACTTC. Translation gives CASSLSVGETQYF.

This chain joins TRBV6-6 and TRBJ2-3; 11 bases match TRBD2. This CDR3 is built from 17 residues. CDR1 and CDR2 from the germline V gene are MNHNY and SVGAGI (reference sequence). The junction had 4 bases not matched to a gene; V was cut back by 2 bases and J by 0 bases. Here the CDR3 reads CASSYRSSGGSTDTQYF. Written as DNA, the CDR3 is TGTGCCAGCAGTTACCGATCTAGCGGGGGGAGCACAGATACGCAGTATTTT.

The table lists this clonotype with many counts. The V and J genes are TRBV20-1 and TRBJ2-2, with 10 bases matching TRBD1. The CDR3 sequence is 16 residues long. From germline, CDR1 is DFQATT and CDR2 SNEGSKA (reference sequence). The V and J ends lost 6 bases and 4 bases, in that order; junction bases with no gene match: 11. The DNA of the CDR3 is TGCAGTGCCAAGCCCCCGGGGGACAGGGGCACCGGGGAGCTGTTTTTT. It yields the protein CSAKPPGDRGTGELFF.

This clonotype was counted many times. The V gene is TRBV4-3, the J gene TRBJ1-4, with TRBD1 matching over 9 bases. V lost 6 bases to trimming and J lost 3 bases; unmatched junction nucleotides: 17. In germline, CDR1 is LGHNA, CDR2 YSLEER. This CDR3 has 19 amino acids. CDR3 DNA sequence: TGCGCCAGCAGTAAAAAACCCACAGGGGGCACCTACTCTAATGAAAAACTGTTTTTT. Its protein is CASSKKPTGGTYSNEKLFF.

This clonotype was seen at least ten times. The chain joins TRBV7-9 to TRBJ2-2; TRBD2 might be the D (5 bases). This CDR3 contains 16 residues. V dropped 3 bases and J dropped 7 bases, with 18 bases sitting between them. Germline V gene sequence: CDR1 SEHNR, CDR2 FQNEAQ (reference sequence). CDR3 DNA sequence: TGTGCCAGCAGCTTTACTAGGCTCGGTTCGGGCGGGGAGCTGTTTTTT. Translation: CASSFTRLGSGGELFF.

This clonotype was detected ten times or more. The chain couples TRBV3-1 to TRBJ1-2; D remains unclear. The CDR3 runs 13 residues. V gave up 1 base and J gave up 7 bases, with 10 bases separating them. The V gene's germline CDR1 is LGHDT and CDR2 YNNKEL (reference sequence). This chain's CDR3 is CASSQVEGSGYTF. CDR3 DNA sequence: TGTGCCAGCAGCCAAGTCGAAGGGTCTGGCTACACCTTC.

In its sample, this clonotype was seen many times. The rearrangement links TRBV10-3 to TRBJ2-2; no reliable D call. Deletions cut 5 bases from V and 1 base from J, with 11 bases between. The CDR3 spans 15 residues. The germline V gene has CDR1 ENHRY and CDR2 SYGVKD. The CDR3, as DNA: TGTGCCATCAGTCCGGGCCTGGGGAACACCGGGGAGCTGTTTTTT. Its translation is CAISPGLGNTGELFF.

This clonotype was seen at least ten times. The chain joins TRBV5-1 to TRBJ1-6; TRBD1 might be the D (5 bases). Germline V lookup: CDR1 SGHRS, CDR2 YFSETQ. This CDR3 comprises 14 residues. The V end was cut by 4 bases, the J end by 6 bases, with 11 bases between. The CDR3 nucleotides read TGCGCCAGCAGCCTGGGGGATTTTAATTCACCCCTCCACTTT. Its translation: CASSLGDFNSPLHF. The full variable domain, in which reference TRBV5-1 and TRBJ1-6 provide the parts outside the CDR3, is KAGVTQTPRYLIKTRGQQVTLSCSPISGHRSVSWYQQTPGQGLQFLFEYFSETQRNKGNFPGRFSGRQFSNSRSEMNVSTLELGDSALYLCASSLGDFNSPLHFGNGTRLTVT.

At least ten counts were recorded for this clonotype. The V and J genes are TRBV5-1 and TRBJ1-1, with D possibly being TRBD1 (5 bases). Germline V gene lookup returns CDR1 SGHRS and CDR2 YFSETQ. V shed 2 bases and J shed 3 bases, with 11 bases lying between them. CDR3 length equals 14 residues. CDR3 nucleotides: TGCGCCAGCAGCTTAGAAGACAGAGACACTGAAGCTTTCTTT. Translation gives CASSLEDRDTEAFF.

This clonotype was recorded many times. The V call is TRBV6-5, the J call TRBJ2-7, with D possibly matching TRBD2 (5 bases). The CDR3 is made up of 12 amino acids. Trimming shortened V by 5 bases and J by 7 bases, and 12 bases separated the two germline ends. Germline CDR1 MNHEY, CDR2 SVGAGI. The CDR3 region has the DNA TGTGCCAGCAGTACCGGAGGCCCAGAGCAGTACTTC. Its translation: CASSTGGPEQYF.

Many counts were recorded for this clonotype. A read error may account for a junction end that differs from germline. This rearrangement joins TRBV7-7 to TRBJ2-2; 10 nucleotides align to TRBD1. The CDR3 covers 15 residues. Germline V lookup: CDR1 SSHAT, CDR2 FNYEAQ (reference sequence). The CDR3 sequence: CASSVGTGVTGELFF. CDR3 coding DNA: TGTGCTAGCAGCGTCGGGACAGGGGTGACCGGGGAGCTGTTTTTT.

This clonotype was seen repeatedly, ten times or more. This chain joins TRBV10-3 and TRBJ2-7; D call uncertain. The CDR3 is 13 residues long. The V end was cut by 3 bases, the J end by 3 bases, with 9 bases between. CDR1 ENHRY and CDR2 SYGVKD come from the germline V gene. In DNA, the CDR3 is TGTGCCATCAGTGATTCGGCAGGCTACGAGCAGTACTTC. Protein: CAISDSAGYEQYF.

This clonotype is labeled as medium-sized. CDR3 sequence: CASSTPTGRTDTQYF. CDR3 coding DNA: TGTGCCAGCAGTACACCGACAGGGCGTACAGATACGCAGTATTTT. This chain joins TRBV12-3 or TRBV12-4 and TRBJ2-3; 7 positions match TRBD1. This CDR3 spans 15 amino acids. J lost 3 bases, V lost 5 bases, and 8 bases had no gene match.

This clonotype was counted at least ten times. The chain carries TRBV29-1 and TRBJ1-1; maybe TRBD1 (6 bases). This CDR3 has 16 amino acids. Germline V gene data show CDR1 as SQVTM and CDR2 as ANQGSEA. V lost 3 bases and J 1 base, leaving 18 bases between the germline ends. CDR3 bases: TGCAGCGTTGATTGGGTCTACAGGGTTGGGAACACTGAAGCTTTCTTT. Protein product: CSVDWVYRVGNTEAFF. Looking up the rest from reference TRBV29-1 and TRBJ1-1 gives the full variable domain: SAVISQKPSRDICQRGTSLTIQCQVDSQVTMMFWYRQQPGQSLTLIATANQGSEATYESGFVIDKFPISRPNLTFSTLTVSNMSPEDSSIYLCSVDWVYRVGNTEAFFGQGTRLTVV.

This clonotype was seen at least ten times. The chain combines TRBV7-9 with TRBJ2-2; 9 bases fit TRBD1. Trimming removed 11 bases from V and 2 bases from J; junction bases left unmatched: 12. The CDR3 consists of 16 residues. Per the germline V gene, CDR1 is SEHNR and CDR2 is FQNEAQ (reference sequence). The CDR3 DNA sequence: TGTGCCGGATCCGGGACAGGGTCGAGAAACACCGGGGAGCTGTTTTTT. This translates into CAGSGTGSRNTGELFF. Drawing the rest from reference TRBV7-9 and TRBJ2-2, the complete variable domain is DTGVSQNPRHKITKRGQNVTFRCDPISEHNRLYWYRQTLGQGPEFLTYFQNEAQLEKSRLLSDRFSAERPKGSFSTLEIQRTEQGDSAMYLCAGSGTGSRNTGELFFGEGSRLTVL.

This clonotype was counted many times. This chain links TRBV10-3 with TRBJ1-1; D might be TRBD1 (5 bases). From germline, CDR1 is ENHRY and CDR2 SYGVKD. This CDR3 has 13 amino acids. V dropped 6 bases and J dropped 1 base, with 9 bases sitting between them. This CDR3 reads CAIRGLPNTEAFF. As DNA, the CDR3 is TGTGCCATCAGGGGACTTCCGAACACTGAAGCTTTCTTT.

Concerning this clonotype: An end of the junction differs from the germline gene, which may be a read error. The V call is TRBV5-1, the J call TRBJ2-2, with 8 positions matching TRBD1. The CDR3 is 15 residues long. Germline V gene sequence: CDR1 SGHRS, CDR2 YFSETQ. The CDR3 sequence: CTSSSGQGAAGELFF. The CDR3 nucleotides are TGCACCAGCAGCTCTGGTCAGGGGGCGGCAGGGGAGCTGTTTTTT.